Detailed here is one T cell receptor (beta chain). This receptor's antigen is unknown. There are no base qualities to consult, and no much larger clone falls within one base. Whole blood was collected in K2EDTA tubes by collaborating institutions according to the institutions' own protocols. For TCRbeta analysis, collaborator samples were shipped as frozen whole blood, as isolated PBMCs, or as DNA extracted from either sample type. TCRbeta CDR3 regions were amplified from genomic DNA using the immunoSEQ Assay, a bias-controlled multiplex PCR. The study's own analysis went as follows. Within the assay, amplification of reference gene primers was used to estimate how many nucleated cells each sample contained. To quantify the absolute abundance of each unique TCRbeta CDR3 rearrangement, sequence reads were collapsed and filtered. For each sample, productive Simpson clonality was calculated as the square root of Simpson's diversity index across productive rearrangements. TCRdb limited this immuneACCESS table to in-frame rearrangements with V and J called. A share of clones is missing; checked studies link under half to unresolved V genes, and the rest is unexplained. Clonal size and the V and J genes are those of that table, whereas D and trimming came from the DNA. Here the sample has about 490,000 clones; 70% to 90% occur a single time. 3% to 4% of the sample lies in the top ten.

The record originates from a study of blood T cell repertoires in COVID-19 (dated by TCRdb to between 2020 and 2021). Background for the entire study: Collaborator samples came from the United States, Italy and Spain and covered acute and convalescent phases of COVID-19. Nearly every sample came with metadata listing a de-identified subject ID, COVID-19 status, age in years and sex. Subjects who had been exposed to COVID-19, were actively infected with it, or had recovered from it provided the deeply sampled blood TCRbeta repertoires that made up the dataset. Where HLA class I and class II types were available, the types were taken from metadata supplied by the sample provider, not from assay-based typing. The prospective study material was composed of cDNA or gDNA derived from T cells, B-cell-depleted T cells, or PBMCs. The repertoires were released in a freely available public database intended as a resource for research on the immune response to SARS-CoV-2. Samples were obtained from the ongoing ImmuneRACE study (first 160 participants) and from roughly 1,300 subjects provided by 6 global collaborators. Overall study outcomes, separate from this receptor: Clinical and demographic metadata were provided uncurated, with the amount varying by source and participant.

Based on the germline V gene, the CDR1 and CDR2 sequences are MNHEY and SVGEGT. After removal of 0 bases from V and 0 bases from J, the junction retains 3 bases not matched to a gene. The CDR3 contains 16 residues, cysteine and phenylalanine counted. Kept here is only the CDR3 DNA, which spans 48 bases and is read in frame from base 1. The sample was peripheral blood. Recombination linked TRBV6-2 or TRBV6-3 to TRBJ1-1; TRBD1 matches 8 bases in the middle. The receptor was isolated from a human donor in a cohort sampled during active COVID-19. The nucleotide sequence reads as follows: TGTGCCAGCAGTTACTCTTGGACAGGGATGAACACTGAAGCTTTCTTT. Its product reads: CASSYSWTGMNTEAFF.